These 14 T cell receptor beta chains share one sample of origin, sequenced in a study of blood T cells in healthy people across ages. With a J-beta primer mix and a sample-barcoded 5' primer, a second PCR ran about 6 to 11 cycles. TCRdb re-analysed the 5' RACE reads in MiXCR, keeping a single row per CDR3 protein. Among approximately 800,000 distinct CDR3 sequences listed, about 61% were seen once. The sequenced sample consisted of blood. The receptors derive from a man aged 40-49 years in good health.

CDR3 nucleotides: TGTGCCACAAGAAGGGACATCAACACCGGGGAGCTGTTTTTT. It specifies CATRRDINTGELFF. This chain connects TRBV27 to TRBJ2-2; a weak D match, TRBD1 (6 bases). Trimming shortened V by 10 bases and J by 2 bases, and 14 bases separated the two germline ends. Germline-derived CDR1 and CDR2 are MNHEY and SMNVEV (reference sequence). The CDR3 has 14 residues.

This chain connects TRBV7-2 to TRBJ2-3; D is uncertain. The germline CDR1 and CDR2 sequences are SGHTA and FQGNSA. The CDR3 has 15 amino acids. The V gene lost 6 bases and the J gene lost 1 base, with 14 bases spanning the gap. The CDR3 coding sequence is TGTGCCAGCAGACGTTCGTGGCCTGGCACAGATACGCAGTATTTT. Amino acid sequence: CASRRSWPGTDTQYF.

The CDR3 region is CASSPTHTGTGGGYTF. The DNA for the CDR3 is TGTGCCAGCAGCCCTACTCACACCGGGACAGGGGGCGGCTACACCTTC. This chain connects TRBV7-8 to TRBJ1-2; 12 positions agree with TRBD1. V trimming: 5 bases; J trimming: 8 bases; junction bases outside the gene matches: 12. Germline assignment: CDR1 SGHVS and CDR2 FQNEAQ. The CDR3 is made up of 16 amino acids.

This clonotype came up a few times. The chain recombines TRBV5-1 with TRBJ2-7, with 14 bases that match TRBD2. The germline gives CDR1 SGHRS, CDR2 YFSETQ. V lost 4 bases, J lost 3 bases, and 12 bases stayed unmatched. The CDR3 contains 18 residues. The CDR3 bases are TGCGCCAGCAGCAACGGACTAGCGGGGGGCCCGGGGATCTACGAGCAGTACTTC. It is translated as CASSNGLAGGPGIYEQYF. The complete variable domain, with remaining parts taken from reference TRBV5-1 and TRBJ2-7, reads KAGVTQTPRYLIKTRGQQVTLSCSPISGHRSVSWYQQTPGQGLQFLFEYFSETQRNKGNFPGRFSGRQFSNSRSEMNVSTLELGDSALYLCASSNGLAGGPGIYEQYFGPGTRLTVT.

The chain's CDR3 is CASSSPGLAGGWETQYF. In DNA form, the CDR3 reads TGTGCCAGCAGTTCGCCAGGACTAGCGGGGGGTTGGGAGACCCAGTACTTC. The rearrangement joins TRBV27 to TRBJ2-5, with 14 positions matching TRBD2. The CDR3 sequence is 17 residues long. Germline CDR1 and CDR2: MNHEY and SMNVEV (reference sequence). V was pared by 4 bases and J by 5 bases, with 9 bases of the junction left unmatched.

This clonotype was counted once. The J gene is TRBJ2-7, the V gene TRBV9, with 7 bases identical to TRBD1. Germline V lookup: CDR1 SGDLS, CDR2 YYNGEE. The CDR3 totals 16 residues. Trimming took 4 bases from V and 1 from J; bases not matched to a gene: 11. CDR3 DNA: TGTGCCAGCAGCCCGAGTGTGACAGGGAAATCCTACGAGCAGTACTTC. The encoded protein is CASSPSVTGKSYEQYF.

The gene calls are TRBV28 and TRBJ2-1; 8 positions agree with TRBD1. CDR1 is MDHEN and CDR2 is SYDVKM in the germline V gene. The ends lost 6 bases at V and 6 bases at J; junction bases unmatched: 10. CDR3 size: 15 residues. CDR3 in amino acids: CASRLRTGIGNEQFF. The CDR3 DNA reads TGTGCCAGCAGACTCCGGACAGGGATCGGCAATGAGCAGTTCTTC.

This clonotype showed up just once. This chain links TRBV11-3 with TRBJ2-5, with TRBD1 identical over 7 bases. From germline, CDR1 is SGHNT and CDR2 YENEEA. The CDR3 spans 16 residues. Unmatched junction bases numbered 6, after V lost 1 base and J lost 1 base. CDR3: CASSLGQGVSQETQYF. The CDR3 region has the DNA TGTGCCAGCAGCTTAGGACAGGGAGTAAGCCAAGAGACCCAGTACTTC.

The CDR3 loop reads CSARDDAGGYNEQYF. The CDR3 nucleotides read TGCAGTGCTAGAGATGACGCGGGAGGGTACAATGAGCAGTACTTC. The chain links TRBV20-1 to TRBJ2-1, with 9 bases matching TRBD2. Gene TRBJ2-7 matches the end of the DNA better, so the J call may be wrong. Looked up from germline, CDR1 is DFQATT and CDR2 is SNEGSKA (reference sequence). The CDR3 has 15 residues.

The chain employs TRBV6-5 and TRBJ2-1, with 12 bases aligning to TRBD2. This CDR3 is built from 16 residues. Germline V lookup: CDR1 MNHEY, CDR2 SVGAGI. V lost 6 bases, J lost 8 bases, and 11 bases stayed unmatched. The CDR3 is CASRKTSGGWRHEQFF. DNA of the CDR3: TGTGCCAGCAGAAAGACTAGCGGGGGCTGGCGGCATGAGCAGTTCTTC.

CDR3 in DNA: TGCAGTGCCCCGGAAGCGGGAGGTTCCTACAATGAGCAGTTCTTC. Translating gives CSAPEAGGSYNEQFF. V usage is TRBV20-1 and J usage is TRBJ2-1; 9 bases fit TRBD2. From germline, CDR1 is DFQATT and CDR2 SNEGSKA (reference sequence). The CDR3 runs to 15 residues. J gave up 1 base and V 6 bases, and 7 bases lay outside the gene matches.

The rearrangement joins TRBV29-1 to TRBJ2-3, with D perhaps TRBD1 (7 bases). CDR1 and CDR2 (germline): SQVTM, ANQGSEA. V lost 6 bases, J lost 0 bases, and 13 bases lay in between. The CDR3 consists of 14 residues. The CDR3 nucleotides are TGCAGCGTCACAGGGGCGGGAAGCACAGATACGCAGTATTTT. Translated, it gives CSVTGAGSTDTQYF.

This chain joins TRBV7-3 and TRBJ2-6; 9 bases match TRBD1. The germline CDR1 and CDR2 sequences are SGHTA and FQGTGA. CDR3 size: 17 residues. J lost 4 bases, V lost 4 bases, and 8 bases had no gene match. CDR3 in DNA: TGTGCCAGCAGCTCAGGACAGGGGCTAGGAGGGGCCAACGTCCTGACTTTC. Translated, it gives CASSSGQGLGGANVLTF.

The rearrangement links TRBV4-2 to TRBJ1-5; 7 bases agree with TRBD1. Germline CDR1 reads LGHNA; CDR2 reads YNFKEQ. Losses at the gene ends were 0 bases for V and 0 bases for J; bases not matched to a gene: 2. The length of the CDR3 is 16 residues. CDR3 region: CASSQDGTDSNQPQHF. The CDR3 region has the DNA TGTGCCAGCAGCCAAGATGGGACAGATAGCAATCAGCCCCAGCATTTT.